Below, 32 T cell receptor beta chains from the same sample are listed, as sequenced in a study of T cell responses to AZD1222 COVID-19 vaccine. This table comes from immunoSEQ multiplex PCR, and its TCRdb copy is limited to in-frame clones, with some not included. The data contain 80,000 to 100,000 clones, about 88% of them singletons. Specimen: peripheral blood, collected on day 0 of AZD1222 vaccination. The source of these receptors is an adult in good health.

This clone was seen more than once but under ten times. The chain recombines TRBV6-6 with TRBJ2-6; possible D gene TRBD1, 5 bases. Per the germline V gene, CDR1 is MNHNY and CDR2 is SVGAGI (reference sequence). This CDR3 comprises 16 residues. Trimming removed 8 bases at V and 2 bases at J, with 16 bases between. CDR3 sequence: CASWSTVSTGANVLTF. The CDR3 nucleotides read TGTGCCAGCTGGTCGACAGTTTCGACTGGGGCCAACGTCCTGACTTTC.

The rearrangement joins TRBV19 to TRBJ1-2, with no clear D. V was pared by 11 bases and J by 11 bases, with 18 bases between. The CDR3 has 11 residues. From germline, CDR1 is LNHDA and CDR2 SQIVND (reference sequence). CDR3 loop: CAASPGWRYTF. The CDR3 DNA sequence: TGTGCCGCATCACCCGGGTGGAGGTACACCTTC.

The chain carries TRBV11-1 and TRBJ2-2, with D perhaps TRBD1 (5 bases). Per germline, CDR1 SGHAT and CDR2 FQDESV (reference sequence). The CDR3 is 14 amino acids. V shed 3 bases and J shed 4 bases, with 9 bases lying between them. The CDR3 coding sequence is TGTGCCAGCAGCTTCCAGGGATCCACCGGGGAGCTGTTTTTT. Translated, it gives CASSFQGSTGELFF.

J is TRBJ2-7 and V is TRBV6-1; D is uncertain. This CDR3 is built from 11 residues. Per germline, CDR1 MNHNS and CDR2 SASEGT. The V end was cut by 5 bases, the J end by 3 bases, with 5 bases between. Here the CDR3 reads CASSSNYEQYF. CDR3 in DNA: TGTGCCAGCAGTTCTAACTACGAGCAGTACTTC.

This chain links TRBV12-3 or TRBV12-4 with TRBJ1-1; D is uncertain. The V end lost 6 bases, the J end lost 1 base, and 9 bases lay between the germline ends. The CDR3 has 13 amino acids. The CDR3, as DNA: TGTGCCAGCAGCGTGGGCCGGAACACTGAAGCTTTCTTT. It specifies CASSVGRNTEAFF.

This chain connects TRBV18 to TRBJ1-4; possible D gene TRBD1, 5 bases. CDR3 size: 15 residues. Trimming shortened V by 1 base and J by 1 base, and 7 bases separated the two germline ends. The germline CDR1 and CDR2 sequences are KGHSH and LQKENI. The CDR3: CASSPRGGTNEKLFF. The CDR3, as DNA: TGTGCCAGCTCACCACGTGGGGGAACTAATGAAAAACTGTTTTTT.

The CDR3 DNA reads as TGTGCCAGCAGTTTAACCCCGTTGAGATATGAAGCTTTCTTT. Residues: CASSLTPLRYEAFF. The chain has TRBV28 and TRBJ1-1; D gene ambiguous. This CDR3 comprises 14 residues. Trimming took off 2 bases at V and 7 bases at J, with 14 bases between the two ends. Germline V gene lookup returns CDR1 MDHEN and CDR2 SYDVKM. Looking up the rest from reference TRBV28 and TRBJ1-1 gives the full variable domain: DVKVTQSSRYLVKRTGEKVFLECVQDMDHENMFWYRQDPGLGLRLIYFSYDVKMKEKGDIPEGYSVSREKKERFSLILESASTNQTSMYLCASSLTPLRYEAFFGQGTRLTVV.

The rearrangement links TRBV5-4 to TRBJ2-5; 7 nucleotides line up with TRBD2. CDR1 SGHNT and CDR2 YYREEE come from the germline V gene (reference sequence). J lost 5 bases, V lost 1 base, and 8 bases had no gene match. The CDR3 is 15 residues long. The CDR3 loop is CASSLKAGEGETQYF. For the CDR3, the DNA is TGTGCCAGCAGCTTGAAGGCGGGGGAGGGGGAGACCCAGTACTTC.

The J gene is TRBJ2-3, the V gene TRBV5-1; 7 bases are a match to TRBD1. Per the germline V gene, CDR1 is SGHRS and CDR2 is YFSETQ. J gave up 5 bases and V 0 bases, and 6 bases lay outside the gene matches. This CDR3 has 15 residues. The chain's CDR3 is CASSLVRRGLDTQYF. The CDR3 coding sequence is TGCGCCAGCAGCTTGGTTCGTAGGGGGCTAGATACGCAGTATTTT.

The rearrangement links TRBV7-2 to TRBJ1-6; perhaps TRBD1 as D (6 bases). The CDR3 totals 15 residues. Trimming stripped 2 bases from V and 6 bases from J, with 11 bases between. Germline-derived CDR1 and CDR2 are SGHTA and FQGNSA. This chain's CDR3 is CASSLKDSPNSPLHF. In DNA form, the CDR3 reads TGTGCCAGCAGCTTAAAGGACAGCCCTAATTCACCCCTCCACTTT.

V is TRBV10-3 and J is TRBJ1-6; D call uncertain. The germline CDR1 and CDR2 sequences are ENHRY and SYGVKD. CDR3 length: 15 amino acids. V was pared by 0 bases and J by 3 bases, with 6 bases between. The CDR3 protein is CAISESGNYNSPLHF. The CDR3, as DNA: TGTGCCATCAGTGAGTCAGGAAACTATAATTCACCCCTCCACTTT.

This clone was counted a few times. The chain uses TRBV13 and TRBJ1-2; D gene uncertain. The ends were cut back, 3 bases at V and 8 bases at J, with 16 bases in the middle. CDR3 length equals 14 residues. Germline assignment: CDR1 PRHDT and CDR2 FYEKMQ (reference sequence). In DNA, the CDR3 is TGTGCCAGCAGCTTCCTCACGGAACAGAGGGGCTACACCTTC. It specifies CASSFLTEQRGYTF.

CDR3 in amino acids: CASQRPGLDTGELFF. The CDR3 region has the DNA TGCGCCAGCCAGAGACCGGGCCTGGACACCGGGGAGCTGTTTTTT. J is TRBJ2-2 and V is TRBV5-1; no clear D. Germline V gene data show CDR1 as SGHRS and CDR2 as YFSETQ. The CDR3 runs to 15 residues. With 7 bases removed from V and 3 bases from J, the gap between germline ends came to 16 bases.

This chain uses TRBV29-1 with TRBJ1-4; D ambiguous. Trimming cost V 4 bases and J 8 bases, with 17 bases left between them. Per the germline V gene, CDR1 is SQVTM and CDR2 is ANQGSEA. The CDR3 is 14 residues long. The CDR3 loop is CSVGNGIPGEKLFF. The CDR3 DNA is TGCAGCGTTGGAAACGGAATCCCGGGAGAAAAACTGTTTTTT.

The rearrangement links TRBV5-1 to TRBJ2-7, with unresolved D. The V and J ends lost 4 bases and 4 bases respectively, with 6 bases between them. The length of the CDR3 is 11 residues. Germline V lookup: CDR1 SGHRS, CDR2 YFSETQ. CDR3 sequence reads: CASSNVYEQYF. CDR3 DNA sequence: TGCGCCAGCAGCAACGTTTACGAGCAGTACTTC.

This clone was picked up one time. The chain carries TRBV9 and TRBJ2-4; no definite D call. V gave up 0 bases and J gave up 11 bases, with 18 bases separating them. There are 15 residues in the CDR3. CDR1 is SGDLS, CDR2 YYNGEE, per germline. CDR3 coding DNA: TGTGCCAGCAGCGTAGGCTCAGGAACTATCCCCCTTCAGTACTTC. Amino acids: CASSVGSGTIPLQYF. Based on the CDR3 plus reference TRBV9 and TRBJ2-4, the full variable domain is DSGVTQTPKHLITATGQRVTLRCSPRSGDLSVYWYQQSLDQGLQFLIQYYNGEERAKGNILERFSAQQFPDLHSELNLSSLELGDSALYFCASSVGSGTIPLQYFGAGTRLSVL.

The chain uses TRBV7-8 and TRBJ2-5, with 9 bases matching TRBD2. V was pared by 3 bases and J by 5 bases, with 10 bases of the junction left unmatched. Looked up from germline, CDR1 is SGHVS and CDR2 is FQNEAQ. The CDR3 runs to 16 residues. The CDR3 is CASSLGSAGGFETQYF. The CDR3 DNA reads TGTGCCAGCAGCTTGGGTTCGGCGGGGGGGTTTGAGACCCAGTACTTC.

For the CDR3, the DNA is TGCAGTGCCCATGGGAATGAAAAACTGTTTTTT. This encodes CSAHGNEKLFF. The V call is TRBV20-1, the J call TRBJ1-4; D uncertain. The CDR3 has 11 residues. V lost 6 bases, J lost 5 bases, and 7 bases lay in between. Germline CDR1 DFQATT, CDR2 SNEGSKA (reference sequence).

The gene calls are TRBV5-6 and TRBJ1-6, with D perhaps TRBD1 (5 bases). Germline V lookup: CDR1 SGHDT, CDR2 YYEEEE. There are 16 residues in the CDR3. V lost 3 bases and J lost 2, with 12 bases in between. For the CDR3, the DNA is TGTGCCAGCAGCTCTCGGGGGGGTCCCTATAATTCACCCCTCCACTTT. It specifies CASSSRGGPYNSPLHF.

The chain employs TRBV6-6 and TRBJ2-7, with D perhaps matching TRBD1 (6 bases). CDR1 is MNHNY and CDR2 is SVGAGI in the germline V gene (reference sequence). The length of the CDR3 is 13 residues. Deletions cut 7 bases from V and 4 bases from J, with 14 bases between. The CDR3 DNA follows: TGTGCCAGCACCCCCACAGGGAGTTACGAGCAGTACTTC. Protein: CASTPTGSYEQYF.

The J gene is TRBJ1-2, the V gene TRBV6-5; maybe TRBD1 (5 bases). V gave up 2 bases and J gave up 2 bases, with 9 bases separating them. CDR1 and CDR2 from the germline V gene are MNHEY and SVGAGI. CDR3 length: 14 amino acids. The DNA of the CDR3 is TGTGCCAGCAGTTACGGGGGGGGGAACTATGGCTACACCTTC. This translates into CASSYGGGNYGYTF.

This chain links TRBV3-1 (or the pseudogene TRBV3-2) with TRBJ1-2, with D unresolved. The germline V gene encodes CDR1 LGHDT and CDR2 YNNKEL (reference sequence). The V end was cut by 2 bases, the J end by 4 bases, with 11 bases between. This CDR3 spans 14 amino acids. As DNA, the CDR3 is TGTGCCAGCAGCCAAAGGGAGCGGAGCTATGGCTACACCTTC. Protein: CASSQRERSYGYTF.

This clone was observed once. The chain couples TRBV6-5 to TRBJ1-1; no definite D call. In germline, CDR1 is MNHEY, CDR2 SVGAGI. Trimming cost V 7 bases and J 10 bases, with 16 bases left between them. CDR3 length: 12 residues. Written as DNA, the CDR3 is TGTGCCAGCACCGGCCGGACTGGCGCAGCTTTCTTT. Translated: CASTGRTGAAFF.

V usage is TRBV20-1 and J usage is TRBJ2-4; 7 nucleotides line up with TRBD2. With 3 bases clipped from V and 7 bases from J, the junction kept 3 bases outside the gene matches. This CDR3 spans 12 amino acids. Per germline, CDR1 DFQATT and CDR2 SNEGSKA (reference sequence). The CDR3 region is CSASRGGNIQYF. CDR3 DNA: TGCAGTGCTAGTAGGGGAGGGAACATTCAGTACTTC.

CDR3 protein: CSAPRTAGRGYTF. In DNA form, the CDR3 reads TGCAGCGCCCCGCGGACCGCCGGTCGGGGCTACACCTTC. V usage is TRBV29-1 and J usage is TRBJ1-2; the D is unclear. V lost 7 bases and J lost 8, with 20 bases in between. The CDR3 is made up of 13 amino acids. The germline gives CDR1 SQVTM, CDR2 ANQGSEA. Full variable domain (outside the CDR3, taken from reference TRBV29-1 and TRBJ1-2): SAVISQKPSRDICQRGTSLTIQCQVDSQVTMMFWYRQQPGQSLTLIATANQGSEATYESGFVIDKFPISRPNLTFSTLTVSNMSPEDSSIYLCSAPRTAGRGYTFGSGTRLTVV.

The chain has TRBV5-1 and TRBJ2-2, with 9 positions matching TRBD1. The CDR3 is 15 residues long. The V segment lost 4 bases and the J segment 7 bases; nucleotides outside the gene matches: 8. The germline V gene encodes CDR1 SGHRS and CDR2 YFSETQ. The CDR3 loop reads CASSPRTGDIGELFF. The CDR3 region has the DNA TGCGCCAGCAGCCCCCGGACAGGGGATATCGGGGAGCTGTTTTTT.

This chain uses TRBV18 with TRBJ1-4; 7 nucleotides agree with TRBD1. V lost 3 bases and J lost 5; bases outside the gene matches: 6. The germline CDR1 and CDR2 sequences are KGHSH and LQKENI. The CDR3 is 15 residues long. The CDR3 DNA follows: TGTGCCAGCTCACCCCCAGGGGGGCGGAATGAAAAACTGTTTTTT. Its protein is CASSPPGGRNEKLFF.

The chain combines TRBV5-8 with TRBJ1-1; unclear D gene. There are 13 residues in the CDR3. Germline V gene data show CDR1 as SGHTS and CDR2 as YDEGEE. With 2 bases removed from V and 5 bases from J, the gap between germline ends came to 10 bases. The CDR3, as DNA: TGTGCCAGCAGCTTACAGAGGGATACTGAAGCTTTCTTT. Its protein product is CASSLQRDTEAFF. The full variable domain, in which reference TRBV5-8 and TRBJ1-1 provide the parts outside the CDR3, is EAGVTQSPTHLIKTRGQQATLRCSPISGHTSVYWYQQALGLGLQFLLWYDEGEERNRGNFPPRFSGRQFPNYSSELNVNALELEDSALYLCASSLQRDTEAFFGQGTRLTVV.

This sequence joins TRBV5-1 and TRBJ2-1, with 8 bases matching TRBD2. Germline CDR1 reads SGHRS; CDR2 reads YFSETQ. This CDR3 has 16 residues. The ends lost 3 bases at V and 5 bases at J; junction bases unmatched: 10. CDR3 amino acids: CASSWRGRTSNNEQFF. DNA for the CDR3: TGCGCCAGCAGCTGGCGAGGTAGGACTAGCAACAATGAGCAGTTCTTC.

This sequence joins TRBV5-1 and TRBJ2-3, with unresolved D. V was shortened by 7 bases and J by 7 bases, with 13 bases between the two germline ends. This CDR3 has 12 residues. Germline CDR1 and CDR2: SGHRS and YFSETQ. The CDR3 DNA reads TGCGCCAGCGGAGATCACCCTTATACGCAGTATTTT. This codes for CASGDHPYTQYF.

In the case of this clone: One end of the junction varies from germline; a read error may be responsible. This rearrangement joins TRBV4-2 to TRBJ2-5, with 10 bases identical to TRBD2. CDR1 and CDR2 from the germline V gene are LGHNA and YNFKEQ. This CDR3 spans 16 amino acids. Here the CDR3 DNA reads TGTGCCAGCAGTCAAGGGACAGCGGGGGGGCAAGAGACCCAGTACTTC. It is translated as CASSQGTAGGQETQYF.

The V gene is TRBV7-2, the J gene TRBJ1-5, with D uncertain. Germline V lookup: CDR1 SGHTA, CDR2 FQGNSA. V was trimmed by 1 base and J by 3 bases, leaving 7 bases between them. The CDR3 is made up of 14 amino acids. The CDR3 sequence: CASSLEADNQPQHF. In DNA, the CDR3 is TGTGCCAGCAGCTTAGAGGCGGACAATCAGCCCCAGCATTTT.